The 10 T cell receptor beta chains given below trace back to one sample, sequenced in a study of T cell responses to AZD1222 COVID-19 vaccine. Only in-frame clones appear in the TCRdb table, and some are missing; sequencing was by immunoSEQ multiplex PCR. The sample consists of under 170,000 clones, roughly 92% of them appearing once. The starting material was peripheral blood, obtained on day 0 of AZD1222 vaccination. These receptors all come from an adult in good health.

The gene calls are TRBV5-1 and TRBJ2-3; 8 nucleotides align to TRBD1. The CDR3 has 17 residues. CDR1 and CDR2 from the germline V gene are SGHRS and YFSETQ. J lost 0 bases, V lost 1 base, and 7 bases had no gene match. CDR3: CASSLQGALRSTDTQYF. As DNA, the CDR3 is TGCGCCAGCAGCTTGCAGGGGGCCCTTCGGAGCACAGATACGCAGTATTTT.

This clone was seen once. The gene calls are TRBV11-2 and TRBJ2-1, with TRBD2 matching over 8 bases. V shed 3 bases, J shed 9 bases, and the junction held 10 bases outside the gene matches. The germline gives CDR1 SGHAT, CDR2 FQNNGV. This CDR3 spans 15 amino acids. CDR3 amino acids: CASSFLGGGLSEQFF. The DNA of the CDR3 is TGTGCCAGCAGCTTCCTGGGCGGGGGGTTAAGTGAGCAGTTCTTC.

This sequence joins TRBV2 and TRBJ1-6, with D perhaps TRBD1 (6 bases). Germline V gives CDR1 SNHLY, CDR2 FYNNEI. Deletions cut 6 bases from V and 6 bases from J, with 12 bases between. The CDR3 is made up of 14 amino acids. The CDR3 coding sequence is TGTGCCAGCAGGGAGGACAGCCTTAATTCACCCCTCCACTTT. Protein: CASREDSLNSPLHF.

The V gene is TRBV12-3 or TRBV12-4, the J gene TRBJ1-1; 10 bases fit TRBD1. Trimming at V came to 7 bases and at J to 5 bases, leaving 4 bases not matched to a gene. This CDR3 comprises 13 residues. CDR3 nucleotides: TGTGCCAGCACTCCGGGACAGGGGACTGAAGCTTTCTTT. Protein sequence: CASTPGQGTEAFF.

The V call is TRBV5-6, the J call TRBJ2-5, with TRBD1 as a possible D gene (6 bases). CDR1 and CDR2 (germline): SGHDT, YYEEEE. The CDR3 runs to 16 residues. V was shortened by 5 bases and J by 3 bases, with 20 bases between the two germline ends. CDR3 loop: CASRRTGQSLKETQYF. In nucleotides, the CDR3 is TGTGCCAGCAGGCGCACCGGACAGAGCCTTAAAGAGACCCAGTACTTC.

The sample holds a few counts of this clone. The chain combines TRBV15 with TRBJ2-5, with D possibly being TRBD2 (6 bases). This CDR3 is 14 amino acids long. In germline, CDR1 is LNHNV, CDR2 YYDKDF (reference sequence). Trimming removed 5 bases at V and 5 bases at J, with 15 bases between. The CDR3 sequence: CATSPAGEAETQYF. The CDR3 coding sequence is TGTGCCACCAGCCCTGCCGGGGAGGCTGAGACCCAGTACTTC.

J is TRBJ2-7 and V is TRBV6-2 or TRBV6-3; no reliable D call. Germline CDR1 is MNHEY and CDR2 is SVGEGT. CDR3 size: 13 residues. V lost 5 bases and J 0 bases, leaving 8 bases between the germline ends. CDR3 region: CASSPGPSYEQYV. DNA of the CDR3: TGTGCCAGCAGTCCCGGGCCCTCCTACGAGCAGTACGTC.

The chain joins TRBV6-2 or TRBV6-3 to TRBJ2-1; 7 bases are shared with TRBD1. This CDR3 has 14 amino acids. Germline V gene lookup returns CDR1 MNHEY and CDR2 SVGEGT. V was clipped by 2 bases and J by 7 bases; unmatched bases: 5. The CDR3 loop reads CASSYDRARNEQFF. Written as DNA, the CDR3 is TGTGCCAGCAGTTACGACAGGGCGAGAAATGAGCAGTTCTTC.

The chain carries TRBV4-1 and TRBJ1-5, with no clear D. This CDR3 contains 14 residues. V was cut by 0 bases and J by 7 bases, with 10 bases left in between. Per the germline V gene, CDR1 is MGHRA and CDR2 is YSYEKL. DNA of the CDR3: TGCGCCAGCAGCCAAGATCTAGGGCTGCAGCCCCAGCATTTT. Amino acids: CASSQDLGLQPQHF.

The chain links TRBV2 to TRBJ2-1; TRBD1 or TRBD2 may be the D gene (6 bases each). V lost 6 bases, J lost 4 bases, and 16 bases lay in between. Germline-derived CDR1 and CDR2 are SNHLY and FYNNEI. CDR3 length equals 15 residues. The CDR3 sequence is CASSHPRGLYNEQFF. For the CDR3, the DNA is TGTGCCAGCAGCCACCCTCGGGGGCTATACAATGAGCAGTTCTTC.